Listed here are 9 T cell receptor beta chains from one sample, sequenced in a study of PD-1 blockade in classical Hodgkin lymphoma. Data came from immunoSEQ multiplex PCR; TCRdb stores just in-frame clones and leaves some out. The sample has 45,000 to 50,000 clones; over 70% are singletons. Every patient was affected by relapse after autologous stem cell transplantation, while exposure to brentuximab vedotin was not uniform. Here the sequenced sample was peripheral blood mononuclear cells (PBMCs), taken before the second cycle of nivolumab. The receptors shown here come from a human donor with classical Hodgkin lymphoma.

The chain joins TRBV19 to TRBJ2-3; perhaps D is TRBD1 or TRBD2 (5 bases each). The CDR3 contains 12 residues. V was cut by 7 bases and J by 4 bases, with 9 bases left in between. Looked up from germline, CDR1 is LNHDA and CDR2 is SQIVND (reference sequence). The CDR3, as DNA: TGTGCCAGTAAACTGGGGGCAGATACGCAGTATTTT. Protein: CASKLGADTQYF.

V usage is TRBV7-2 and J usage is TRBJ2-2, with 9 bases lining up with TRBD2. Germline CDR1 and CDR2: SGHTA and FQGNSA. V was pared by 5 bases and J by 5 bases, with 9 bases of the junction left unmatched. CDR3 size: 16 residues. DNA for the CDR3: TGTGCCAGCAGCCCCTATGCGGGGGGGTCGACCGGGGAGCTGTTTTTT. Translating gives CASSPYAGGSTGELFF.

This chain joins TRBV21-1 and TRBJ2-5; the DNA was not compared with TRBD2, the D call given in the table. TRBV21-1 is described as a pseudogene. The CDR3 consists of 15 residues. CDR3 DNA sequence: TGTGCCAGCAGCAAACTAGCGGGAGATGGGGAGACCCAGTACTTC. This gives the protein CASSKLAGDGETQYF.

V is TRBV14 and J is TRBJ2-7; D is perhaps TRBD1 (7 bases). The germline gives CDR1 SGHDN, CDR2 FVKESK. V was trimmed by 0 bases and J by 2 bases, leaving 17 bases between them. The CDR3 is 17 residues long. The CDR3 DNA sequence: TGTGCCAGCAGCCAAGAGGTGTCTTGGAGGGGGCCCTACGAGCAGTACTTC. Residues: CASSQEVSWRGPYEQYF.

The rearrangement uses TRBV30 and TRBJ2-3; TRBD2 agrees at 14 bases. The germline gives CDR1 GTSNPN, CDR2 SVGIG (reference sequence). This CDR3 is 17 amino acids long. Trimming at V came to 2 bases and at J to 2 bases, leaving 6 bases not matched to a gene. The DNA of the CDR3 is TGTGCCTGGAGTATAGGGACTAGCGGGGGAAACACAGATACGCAGTATTTT. Protein sequence: CAWSIGTSGGNTDTQYF.

This clone was observed once. The V call is TRBV10-3, the J call TRBJ2-6, with 7 bases that match TRBD2. The junction had 11 bases not matched to a gene; V was cut back by 4 bases and J by 2 bases. CDR3 size: 18 residues. Looked up from germline, CDR1 is ENHRY and CDR2 is SYGVKD. The CDR3 DNA reads as TGTGCCATCAGTGGTTGGTTAGCGGGTGCCGCTGGGGCCAACGTCCTGACTTTC. Protein: CAISGWLAGAAGANVLTF.

This chain connects TRBV21-1 to TRBJ2-1; TRBD2 was called by the table and not checked on the DNA. TRBV21-1 is marked as a pseudogene. The CDR3 runs to 16 residues. CDR3 sequence (DNA): TGTGCCAGCAGCAAAGCGGCTAGCGGGAGGAGCAATGAGCAGTTCTTC. Protein product: CASSKAASGRSNEQFF.

The chain carries TRBV28 and TRBJ1-2; D is unclear. Germline V gene sequence: CDR1 MDHEN, CDR2 SYDVKM. This CDR3 comprises 12 residues. Trimming took 5 bases from V and 4 from J, leaving 8 bases between them. The CDR3 region is CASSPVVYGYTF. The CDR3 DNA is TGTGCCAGCAGTCCCGTTGTCTATGGCTACACCTTC.

This chain joins TRBV7-2 and TRBJ1-5, with D hard to call. Germline values: CDR1 SGHTA, CDR2 FQGNSA. V lost 3 bases, J lost 1 base, and 4 bases lay in between. This CDR3 region has 13 residues. CDR3 residues: CASSFTSNQPQHF. CDR3 coding DNA: TGTGCCAGCAGCTTCACGAGCAATCAGCCCCAGCATTTT.